The table lists the clone carrying this T cell receptor beta chain with many counts. The antigen remains unidentified. The data originate from a study of T cell repertoires in cytomegalovirus infection. About the study: Public TCR beta signatures were indicative of both CMV infection and a matching HLA type. Study findings and constraints: What dominated the ex vivo response were HLA-C-restricted CMV-specific TCR beta clonotypes. Based on cumulative public TCR beta family frequency, carriers of CMV plus the relevant HLA were identified.

TCRdb itself ran the reads through MiXCR, one entry per CDR3 protein. The data show fewer than 550,000 distinct CDR3 sequences, 11% seen once. The TCR comes from a human donor in good health (CMV status not recorded). Some clones in this sample may be carry-over from other donors' samples. The source material was PBMCs.

The CDR3 sequence is CASIQRRTSGGTSDRYAVPTQYF. Written as DNA, the CDR3 is TGCGCCAGCATCCAGAGGAGGACTAGCGGGGGGACTAGTGACAGATACGCAGTTCCAACGCAGTATTTT. The chain uses TRBV23-1 and TRBJ2-3, with TRBD2 identical over 14 bases. TRBV23-1 is annotated as an ORF whose role is uncertain. The J segment lost 9 bases and the V segment lost 7 bases, leaving 33 bases of the junction unmatched. The CDR3 has 23 residues.